Included here is one T cell receptor beta chain sequence, with context. It was during active infection that Seattle patients were enrolled and then longitudinally followed. In the original workflow: Estimates of nucleated cell counts were drawn from the amplification of reference gene primers. The table came from immunoSEQ multiplex PCR; TCRdb's copy has only in-frame clones and leaves some out. V and J calls and clone size are given by that table; D and trimming were obtained from the DNA. This table has fewer than 300,000 clones, 84% appearing once. The sample originates from a study of blood T cell repertoires in COVID-19. Study overall: Samples representing acute and convalescent COVID-19 were sourced from the United States, Italy and Spain. Sample material is recorded as cDNA or gDNA derived from T cells, B-cell-depleted T cells, or PBMCs.

V shed 0 bases and J shed 0 bases, with 17 bases lying between them. This CDR3 has 18 residues. Germline values: CDR1 MGHRA, CDR2 YSYEKL. The origin of this receptor is a human donor with COVID-19, enrolled during active disease. The donor label of this sample is uncertain. Material for sequencing was peripheral blood. The V gene is TRBV4-1, the J gene TRBJ1-1, with D tentatively TRBD1 (6 bases). CDR3 residues: CASSQDLGQLSMNTEAFF. The CDR3, as DNA: TGCGCCAGCAGCCAAGACCTCGGACAGCTATCCATGAACACTGAAGCTTTCTTT.